These 24 T cell receptor beta chains share one sample of origin, sequenced in a study of cytomegalovirus exposure and HLA in healthy donors. A multiplex PCR was run with 60 Vbeta primers and 13 Jbeta primers. TCRdb's copy holds only in-frame clones and misses some; the assay was immunoSEQ multiplex PCR. The top ten clones hold 1% of a sample with over 200,000 clones, roughly 90% of them seen once. Input material: PBMCs. The source is a woman aged 18-29 years in good health and CMV-seronegative.

This sequence joins TRBV2 and TRBJ1-3; D unresolved. V was trimmed by 6 bases and J by 4 bases, leaving 7 bases between them. The CDR3 totals 12 residues. The V gene's germline CDR1 is SNHLY and CDR2 FYNNEI. The CDR3 loop is CASRPTGNTIYF. CDR3 in DNA: TGTGCCAGCAGGCCGACAGGAAACACCATATATTTT.

The V and J genes are TRBV14 and TRBJ2-3; possible D gene TRBD2, 6 bases. Germline values: CDR1 SGHDN, CDR2 FVKESK. There are 14 residues in the CDR3. The V gene lost 4 bases and the J gene lost 2 bases, with 10 bases spanning the gap. CDR3 in DNA: TGTGCCAGCAGCCCCAGGGACTTCACAGATACGCAGTATTTT. Residues: CASSPRDFTDTQYF. The full variable domain, completed using reference TRBV14 and TRBJ2-3, is EAGVTQFPSHSVIEKGQTVTLRCDPISGHDNLYWYRRVMGKEIKFLLHFVKESKQDESGMPNNRFLAERTGGTYSTLKVQPAELEDSGVYFCASSPRDFTDTQYFGPGTRLTVL.

V and J are TRBV5-1 and TRBJ2-1; the match to TRBD2 covers 15 bases. CDR1 and CDR2 from the germline V gene are SGHRS and YFSETQ. V lost 5 bases, J lost 0 bases, and 9 bases stayed unmatched. There are 19 residues in the CDR3. The CDR3 spells CASSRTSGGASSSYNEQFF. The CDR3 coding sequence is TGCGCCAGCAGTAGGACTAGCGGGGGGGCCTCGAGCTCCTACAATGAGCAGTTCTTC.

This rearrangement joins TRBV5-1 to TRBJ1-2; 7 bases fit TRBD1. J lost 0 bases, V lost 2 bases, and 13 bases had no gene match. This CDR3 has 18 residues. Per germline, CDR1 SGHRS and CDR2 YFSETQ. CDR3: CASSFTYGQASTNYGYTF. In nucleotides, the CDR3 is TGCGCCAGCAGCTTTACTTACGGACAGGCCAGTACTAACTATGGCTACACCTTC.

V usage is TRBV6-1 and J usage is TRBJ1-5, with 9 bases identical to TRBD1. V trimming: 6 bases; J trimming: 6 bases; junction bases outside the gene matches: 9. The CDR3 covers 15 residues. Germline V CDR1 and CDR2: MNHNS, SASEGT. CDR3 bases: TGTGCCAGCAGACCACAGGGGGCGGTAGCTCAGCCCCAGCATTTT. Amino acids: CASRPQGAVAQPQHF.

The chain couples TRBV5-8 to TRBJ2-5; TRBD1 aligns across 7 bases. V was clipped by 2 bases and J by 2 bases; unmatched bases: 6. CDR3 length equals 15 residues. Germline CDR1 reads SGHTS; CDR2 reads YDEGEE. This CDR3 reads CASSFGDRLQETQYF. The CDR3 DNA reads TGTGCCAGCAGCTTTGGGGACAGACTTCAAGAGACCCAGTACTTC.

This clone has just a few counts. V and J are TRBV6-5 and TRBJ1-1; weak D call: TRBD1 (5 bases). The CDR3 runs 15 residues. Trimming took 0 bases from V and 0 from J, leaving 8 bases between them. From germline, CDR1 is MNHEY and CDR2 SVGAGI. CDR3 sequence: CASSYSRQMNTEAFF. The CDR3 nucleotides are TGTGCCAGCAGTTACTCTCGACAGATGAACACTGAAGCTTTCTTT.

The genes are TRBV18 and TRBJ2-2; D possibly corresponds to TRBD2 (6 bases). V lost 1 base, J lost 8 bases, and 17 bases lay in between. The CDR3 contains 16 residues. The germline V gene has CDR1 KGHSH and CDR2 LQKENI. Written as DNA, the CDR3 is TGTGCCAGCTCACCACTCCCGTTCGGGAGCGCAGGGGAGCTGTTTTTT. Translating gives CASSPLPFGSAGELFF.

This sequence joins TRBV7-8 and TRBJ2-2; D gene ambiguous. V was pared by 5 bases and J by 8 bases, with 9 bases between. The length of the CDR3 is 12 residues. Germline V gives CDR1 SGHVS, CDR2 FQNEAQ. CDR3 loop: CASSLTTGELFF. In DNA form, the CDR3 reads TGTGCCAGCAGCCTTACGACAGGGGAGCTGTTTTTT.

V is TRBV5-1 and J is TRBJ2-7; TRBD1 matches at 12 bases. The J segment lost 5 bases and the V segment lost 4 bases, leaving 13 bases of the junction unmatched. The length of the CDR3 is 17 residues. Germline V gene sequence: CDR1 SGHRS, CDR2 YFSETQ. The CDR3 loop reads CASSEGQGARMAHEQYF. The CDR3 nucleotides read TGCGCCAGCAGCGAGGGACAGGGGGCGAGGATGGCCCACGAGCAGTACTTC.

This chain uses TRBV19 with TRBJ1-2; D not certain. Germline V lookup: CDR1 LNHDA, CDR2 SQIVND (reference sequence). V shed 0 bases and J shed 0 bases, with 8 bases lying between them. The CDR3 has 15 residues. In DNA form, the CDR3 reads TGTGCCAGTAGTATAGATACGAGGGCTAACTATGGCTACACCTTC. It codes for CASSIDTRANYGYTF.

The rearrangement joins TRBV20-1 to TRBJ1-2; no clear D. CDR1 is DFQATT and CDR2 is SNEGSKA in the germline V gene (reference sequence). The CDR3 covers 11 residues. Trimming shortened V by 3 bases and J by 8 bases, and 10 bases separated the two germline ends. The chain's CDR3 is CSASPAKGYTF. CDR3 DNA: TGCAGTGCTAGTCCCGCGAAAGGCTACACCTTC.

V and J are TRBV2 and TRBJ1-1; no reliable D call. V was shortened by 7 bases and J by 0 bases, with 9 bases between the two germline ends. The CDR3 has 13 residues. Per the germline V gene, CDR1 is SNHLY and CDR2 is FYNNEI. CDR3 residues: CASTIVVNTEAFF. The CDR3 bases are TGTGCCAGCACTATTGTGGTGAACACTGAAGCTTTCTTT.

The chain joins TRBV29-1 to TRBJ1-2; tentative D call: TRBD1 (5 bases). The CDR3 has 12 amino acids. Per germline, CDR1 SQVTM and CDR2 ANQGSEA. V lost 6 bases and J 4 bases, leaving 12 bases between the germline ends. The CDR3 coding sequence is TGCAGCGTCGCGGGACCGCTCTATGGCTACACCTTC. Encoded protein: CSVAGPLYGYTF.

The CDR3 coding sequence is TGTGCCAGTAGTGGGACAGGGCGAAGCTACGAGCAGTACTTC. This codes for CASSGTGRSYEQYF. V is TRBV19 and J is TRBJ2-7; 9 bases align to TRBD1. V lost 5 bases and J lost 3; bases outside the gene matches: 5. The CDR3 has 14 residues. The germline gives CDR1 LNHDA, CDR2 SQIVND (reference sequence).

The chain is built from TRBV4-3 and TRBJ1-1; D is possibly TRBD1 (6 bases). The V end was cut by 1 base, the J end by 5 bases, with 17 bases between. This CDR3 region has 16 residues. From germline, CDR1 is LGHNA and CDR2 YSLEER. CDR3 protein: CASSQAANTGSTEAFF. CDR3 coding DNA: TGCGCCAGCAGCCAAGCGGCAAACACAGGGTCGACTGAAGCTTTCTTT.

The chain couples TRBV5-1 to TRBJ1-6; 8 bases are shared with TRBD1. CDR1 and CDR2 (germline): SGHRS, YFSETQ. The J segment lost 9 bases and the V segment lost 5 bases, leaving 4 bases of the junction unmatched. This CDR3 region has 13 residues. CDR3 sequence reads: CASRWDRTSPLHF. CDR3 DNA sequence: TGCGCCAGCAGATGGGACAGGACTTCACCCCTCCACTTT.

The chain's CDR3 is CAISDIGVQNQPQHF. Written as DNA, the CDR3 is TGTGCCATCAGTGATATCGGGGTACAGAATCAGCCCCAGCATTTT. This sequence joins TRBV10-3 and TRBJ1-5; unclear D gene. The CDR3 is 15 amino acids. The V and J ends lost 3 bases and 4 bases respectively, with 13 bases between them. CDR1 and CDR2 (germline): ENHRY, SYGVKD.

The V and J genes are TRBV9 and TRBJ1-6; tentatively, D is TRBD1 (5 bases). With 0 bases removed from V and 7 bases from J, the gap between germline ends came to 11 bases. CDR1 is SGDLS and CDR2 is YYNGEE in the germline V gene. This CDR3 has 15 amino acids. The CDR3 DNA reads as TGTGCCAGCAGCGTAGAGGGGCTAACGAATTCACCCCTCCACTTT. It codes for CASSVEGLTNSPLHF.

The rearrangement links TRBV6-5 to TRBJ2-7; the D gene is possibly TRBD2 (6 bases). From germline, CDR1 is MNHEY and CDR2 SVGAGI. The CDR3 covers 11 residues. V was cut by 8 bases and J by 1 base, with 6 bases left in between. The CDR3 coding sequence is TGTGCCAGCGCGGGGTCCTACGAGCAGTACTTC. Translating gives CASAGSYEQYF.

The genes are TRBV4-3 and TRBJ1-2, with a tentative D call TRBD1 (6 bases). Germline loops: CDR1 LGHNA, CDR2 YSLEER. CDR3 length equals 16 residues. Trimming took 0 bases from V and 8 from J, leaving 19 bases between them. CDR3 nucleotide sequence: TGCGCCAGCAGCCAAGAAGGGCAGGGGCGGCGAGGGGGCTACACCTTC. Its translation: CASSQEGQGRRGGYTF.

The rearrangement joins TRBV2 to TRBJ2-7; D is possibly TRBD2 (6 bases). V was pared by 6 bases and J by 7 bases, with 16 bases between. In germline, CDR1 is SNHLY, CDR2 FYNNEI. The CDR3 loop spans 13 amino acids. The CDR3 is CASSAGPGSEQYF. The CDR3 DNA sequence: TGTGCCAGCAGCGCTGGCCCCGGGAGTGAGCAGTACTTC.

The chain recombines TRBV5-1 with TRBJ1-1; 7 nucleotides agree with TRBD1. Germline V gives CDR1 SGHRS, CDR2 YFSETQ. J was trimmed by 3 bases and V by 4 bases; bases with no gene match: 3. The CDR3 totals 13 residues. CDR3 amino acids: CASSGGQYTEAFF. CDR3 in DNA: TGCGCCAGCAGCGGGGGACAGTACACTGAAGCTTTCTTT.

The genes are TRBV9 and TRBJ1-2; TRBD1 is a possible D gene (6 bases). The V end lost 4 bases, the J end lost 6 bases, and 19 bases lay between the germline ends. The CDR3 sequence is 15 residues long. Germline CDR1 and CDR2: SGDLS and YYNGEE. In DNA form, the CDR3 reads TGTGCCAGCAGCACATTACAGGGACCTTTCGATGGCTACACCTTC. Translating it yields CASSTLQGPFDGYTF. The whole variable domain, remainder taken from reference TRBV9 and TRBJ1-2, is DSGVTQTPKHLITATGQRVTLRCSPRSGDLSVYWYQQSLDQGLQFLIQYYNGEERAKGNILERFSAQQFPDLHSELNLSSLELGDSALYFCASSTLQGPFDGYTFGSGTRLTVV.